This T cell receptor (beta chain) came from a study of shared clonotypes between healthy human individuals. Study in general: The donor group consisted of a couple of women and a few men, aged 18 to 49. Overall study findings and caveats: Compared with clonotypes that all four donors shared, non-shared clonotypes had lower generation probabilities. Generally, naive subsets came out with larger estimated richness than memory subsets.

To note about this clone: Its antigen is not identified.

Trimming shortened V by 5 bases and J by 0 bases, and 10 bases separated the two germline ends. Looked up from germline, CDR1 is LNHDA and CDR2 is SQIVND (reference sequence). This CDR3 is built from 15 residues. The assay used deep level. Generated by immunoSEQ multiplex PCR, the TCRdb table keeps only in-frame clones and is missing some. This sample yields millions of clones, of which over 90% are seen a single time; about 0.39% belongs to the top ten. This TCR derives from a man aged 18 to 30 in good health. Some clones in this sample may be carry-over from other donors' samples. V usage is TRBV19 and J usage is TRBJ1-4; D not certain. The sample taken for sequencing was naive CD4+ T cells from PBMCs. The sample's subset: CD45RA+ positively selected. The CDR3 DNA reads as TGTGCCAGTAGTGCCGACGGTGCAACTAATGAAAAACTGTTTTTT. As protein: CASSADGATNEKLFF.